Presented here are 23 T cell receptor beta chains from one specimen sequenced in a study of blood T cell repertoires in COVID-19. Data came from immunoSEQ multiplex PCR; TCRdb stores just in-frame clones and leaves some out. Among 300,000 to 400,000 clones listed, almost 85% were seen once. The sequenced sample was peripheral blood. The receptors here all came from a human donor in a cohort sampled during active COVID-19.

The CDR3 loop is CASNPGTGYGYTF. The CDR3 bases are TGTGCCAGTAACCCCGGGACAGGCTATGGCTACACCTTC. The chain employs TRBV19 and TRBJ1-2, with TRBD1 identical over 8 bases. The CDR3 has 13 residues. Germline assignment: CDR1 LNHDA and CDR2 SQIVND (reference sequence). V lost 7 bases to trimming and J lost 4 bases; unmatched junction nucleotides: 5.

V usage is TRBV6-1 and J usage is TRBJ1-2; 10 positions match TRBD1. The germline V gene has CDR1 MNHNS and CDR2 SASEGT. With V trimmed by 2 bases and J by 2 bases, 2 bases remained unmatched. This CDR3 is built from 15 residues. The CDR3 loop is CASSEWDRGNYGYTF. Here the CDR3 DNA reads TGTGCCAGCAGTGAATGGGACAGGGGAAACTATGGCTACACCTTC.

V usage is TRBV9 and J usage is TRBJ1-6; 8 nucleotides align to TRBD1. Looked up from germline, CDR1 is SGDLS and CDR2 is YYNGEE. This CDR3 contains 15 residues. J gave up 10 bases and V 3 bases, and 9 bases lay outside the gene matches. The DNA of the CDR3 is TGTGCCAGCAGCGACCCGGGACAGGCTCGATCACCCCTCCACTTT. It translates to CASSDPGQARSPLHF. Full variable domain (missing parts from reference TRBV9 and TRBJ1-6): DSGVTQTPKHLITATGQRVTLRCSPRSGDLSVYWYQQSLDQGLQFLIQYYNGEERAKGNILERFSAQQFPDLHSELNLSSLELGDSALYFCASSDPGQARSPLHFGNGTRLTVT.

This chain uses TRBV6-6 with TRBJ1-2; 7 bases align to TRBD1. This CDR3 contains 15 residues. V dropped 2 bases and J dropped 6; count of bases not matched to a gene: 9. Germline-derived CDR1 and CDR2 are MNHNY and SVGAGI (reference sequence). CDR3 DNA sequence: TGTGCCAGCAGTTACAATAAACAGGGGCGCCATGGCTACACCTTC. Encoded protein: CASSYNKQGRHGYTF.

CDR3 sequence (DNA): TGTGCCAGCAGCAAAGGTTACAGGCTGACCTACGAGCAGTACTTC. Translation: CASSKGYRLTYEQYF. V is TRBV21-1 and J is TRBJ2-7; the listed D gene, TRBD1, was not tested against the DNA. TRBV21-1 is deemed a pseudogene. CDR3 length equals 15 residues.

CDR3 sequence (DNA): TGTGCCAGCAGTTTCTCACGGGGACTCCATGAGCAGTTCTTC. Translation gives CASSFSRGLHEQFF. The chain joins TRBV28 to TRBJ2-1, with D perhaps matching TRBD2 (6 bases). Germline lookup yields CDR1 MDHEN and CDR2 SYDVKM. The V end lost 3 bases, the J end lost 8 bases, and 14 bases lay between the germline ends. CDR3 length equals 14 residues.

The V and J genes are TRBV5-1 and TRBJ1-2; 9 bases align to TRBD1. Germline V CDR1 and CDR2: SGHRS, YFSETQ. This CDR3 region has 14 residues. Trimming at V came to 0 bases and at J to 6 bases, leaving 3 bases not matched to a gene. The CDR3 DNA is TGCGCCAGCAGCTTGGACAGGGGGCGGGATGGCTACACCTTC. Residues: CASSLDRGRDGYTF.

The CDR3: CASSPRTVTDTQYF. The CDR3 nucleotides read TGTGCCAGCAGTCCGAGGACAGTCACAGATACGCAGTATTTT. The chain is built from TRBV2 and TRBJ2-3, with D tentatively TRBD1 (6 bases). Germline values: CDR1 SNHLY, CDR2 FYNNEI. V was clipped by 5 bases and J by 2 bases, with 11 bases between them. The CDR3 runs 14 residues.

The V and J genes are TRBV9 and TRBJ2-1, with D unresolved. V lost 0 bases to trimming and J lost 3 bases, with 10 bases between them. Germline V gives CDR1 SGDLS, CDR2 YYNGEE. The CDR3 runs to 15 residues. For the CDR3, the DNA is TGTGCCAGCAGCGTAGAATTCGGTTTCTACAATGAGCAGTTCTTC. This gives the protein CASSVEFGFYNEQFF.

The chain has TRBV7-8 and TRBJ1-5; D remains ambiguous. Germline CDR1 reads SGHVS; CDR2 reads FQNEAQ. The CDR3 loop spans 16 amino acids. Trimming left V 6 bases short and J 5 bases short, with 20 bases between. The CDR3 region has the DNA TGTGCCAGCAGTTTACGGACGCGGGAGGGTTATCAGCCCCAGCATTTT. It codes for CASSLRTREGYQPQHF.

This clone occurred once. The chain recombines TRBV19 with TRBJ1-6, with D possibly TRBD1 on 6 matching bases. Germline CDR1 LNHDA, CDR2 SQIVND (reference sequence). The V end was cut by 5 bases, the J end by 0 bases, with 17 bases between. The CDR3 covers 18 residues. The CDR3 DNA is TGTGCCAGTAGTGGGGGCAGGGGCGCAAGCTCCTATAATTCACCCCTCCACTTT. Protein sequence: CASSGGRGASSYNSPLHF.

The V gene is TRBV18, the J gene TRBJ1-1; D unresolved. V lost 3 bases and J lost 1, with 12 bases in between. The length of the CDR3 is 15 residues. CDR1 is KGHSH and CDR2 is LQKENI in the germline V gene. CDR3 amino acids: CASSPRAAGNTEAFF. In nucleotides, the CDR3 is TGTGCCAGCTCACCCCGGGCGGCGGGGAACACTGAAGCTTTCTTT. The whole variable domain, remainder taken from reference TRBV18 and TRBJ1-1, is NAGVMQNPRHLVRRRGQEARLRCSPMKGHSHVYWYRQLPEEGLKFMVYLQKENIIDESGMPKERFSAEFPKEGPSILRIQQVVRGDSAAYFCASSPRAAGNTEAFFGQGTRLTVV.

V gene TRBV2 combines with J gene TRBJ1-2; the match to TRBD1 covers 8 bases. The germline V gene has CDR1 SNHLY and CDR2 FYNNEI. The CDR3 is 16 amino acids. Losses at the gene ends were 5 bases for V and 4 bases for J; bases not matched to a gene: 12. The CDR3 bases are TGTGCCAGCAGTTACAAGGGGACAGGTAAAATCTATGGCTACACCTTC. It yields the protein CASSYKGTGKIYGYTF.

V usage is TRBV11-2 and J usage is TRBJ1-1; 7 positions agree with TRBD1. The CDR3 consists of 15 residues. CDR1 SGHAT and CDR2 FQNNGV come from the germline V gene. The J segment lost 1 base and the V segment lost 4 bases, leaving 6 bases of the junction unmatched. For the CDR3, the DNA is TGTGCCAGCAGCTCCGGACAGGTGGGGAACACTGAAGCTTTCTTT. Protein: CASSSGQVGNTEAFF.

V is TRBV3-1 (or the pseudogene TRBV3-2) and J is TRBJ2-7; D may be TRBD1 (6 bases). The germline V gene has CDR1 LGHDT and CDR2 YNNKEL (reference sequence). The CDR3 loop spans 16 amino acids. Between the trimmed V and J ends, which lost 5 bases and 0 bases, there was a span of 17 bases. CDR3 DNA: TGTGCCAGCAGCAAAAGTGGTACAGGGACCTCCTACGAGCAGTACTTC. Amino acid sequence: CASSKSGTGTSYEQYF.

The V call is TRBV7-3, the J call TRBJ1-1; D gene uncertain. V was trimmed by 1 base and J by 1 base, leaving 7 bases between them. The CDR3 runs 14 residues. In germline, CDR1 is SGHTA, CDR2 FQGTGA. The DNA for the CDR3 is TGTGCCAGCAGCTTAAGTGCAGGGAACACTGAAGCTTTCTTT. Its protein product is CASSLSAGNTEAFF.

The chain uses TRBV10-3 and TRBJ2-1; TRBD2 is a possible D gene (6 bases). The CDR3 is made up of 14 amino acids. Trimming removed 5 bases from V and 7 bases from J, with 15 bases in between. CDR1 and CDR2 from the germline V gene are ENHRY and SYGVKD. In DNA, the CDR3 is TGTGCCATCAGTAGTGGGACTGGGGAGAATGAGCAGTTCTTC. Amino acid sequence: CAISSGTGENEQFF.

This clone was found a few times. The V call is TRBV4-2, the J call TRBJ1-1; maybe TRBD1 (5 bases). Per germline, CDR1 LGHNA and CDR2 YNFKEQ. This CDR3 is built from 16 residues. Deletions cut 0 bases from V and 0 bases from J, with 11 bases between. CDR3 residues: CASSQEFGHMNTEAFF. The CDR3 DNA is TGTGCCAGCAGCCAAGAATTCGGACATATGAACACTGAAGCTTTCTTT.

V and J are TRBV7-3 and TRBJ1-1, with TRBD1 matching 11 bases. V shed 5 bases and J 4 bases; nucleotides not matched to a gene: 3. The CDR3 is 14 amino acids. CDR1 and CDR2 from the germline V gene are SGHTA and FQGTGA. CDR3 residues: CASSQGQGGTEAFF. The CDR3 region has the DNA TGTGCCAGCAGCCAGGGACAGGGGGGCACTGAAGCTTTCTTT. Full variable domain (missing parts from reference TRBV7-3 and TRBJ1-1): GAGVSQTPSNKVTEKGKYVELRCDPISGHTALYWYRQSLGQGPEFLIYFQGTGAADDSGLPNDRFFAVRPEGSVSTLKIQRTERGDSAVYLCASSQGQGGTEAFFGQGTRLTVV.

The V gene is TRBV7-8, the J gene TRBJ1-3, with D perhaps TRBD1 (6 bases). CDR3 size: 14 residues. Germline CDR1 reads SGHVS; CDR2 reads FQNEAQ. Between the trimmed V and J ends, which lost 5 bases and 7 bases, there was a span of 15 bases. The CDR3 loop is CASSRDLGANTIYF. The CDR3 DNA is TGTGCCAGCAGCCGAGACCTGGGGGCGAACACCATATATTTT.

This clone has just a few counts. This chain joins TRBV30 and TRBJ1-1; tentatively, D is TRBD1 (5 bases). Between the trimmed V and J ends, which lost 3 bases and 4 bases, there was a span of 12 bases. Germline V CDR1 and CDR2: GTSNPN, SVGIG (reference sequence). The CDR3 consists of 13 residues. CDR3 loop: CAWSIQVRTEAFF. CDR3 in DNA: TGTGCCTGGAGCATACAGGTACGCACTGAAGCTTTCTTT. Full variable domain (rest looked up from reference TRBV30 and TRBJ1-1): SQTIHQWPATLVQPVGSPLSLECTVEGTSNPNLYWYRQAAGRGLQLLFYSVGIGQISSEVPQNLSASRPQDRQFILSSKKLLLSDSGFYLCAWSIQVRTEAFFGQGTRLTVV.

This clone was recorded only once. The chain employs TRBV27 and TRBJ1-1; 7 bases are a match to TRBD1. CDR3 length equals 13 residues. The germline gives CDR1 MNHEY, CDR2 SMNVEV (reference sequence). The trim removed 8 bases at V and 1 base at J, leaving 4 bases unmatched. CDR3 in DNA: TGTGCCAGCGGACAGGCGAAGAACACTGAAGCTTTCTTT. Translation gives CASGQAKNTEAFF.

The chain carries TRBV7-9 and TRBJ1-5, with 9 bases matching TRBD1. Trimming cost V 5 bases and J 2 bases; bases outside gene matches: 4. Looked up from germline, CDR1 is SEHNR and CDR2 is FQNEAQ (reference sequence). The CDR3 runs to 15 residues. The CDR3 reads CASSGRTGGNQPQHF. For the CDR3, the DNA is TGTGCCAGCAGCGGCCGGACAGGGGGCAATCAGCCCCAGCATTTT.